Sequencing of this T cell receptor (beta chain) was carried out in a study of blood T cell repertoires in COVID-19. Assay: immunoSEQ multiplex PCR; the TCRdb copy retains only in-frame clones and omits some. The table has hundreds of thousands of clones, approximately 90% seen once. Everyone who took part was roughly 18 to 89 years old, and they came from roughly 25 US areas. Assignments of participants to cohorts depended upon their own reported clinical history. The receptor was isolated from a woman aged 40 to 50 who had recovered from COVID-19. Sequencing was done on a sample of PBMCs or T cells enriched from blood (not recorded which).

CDR3 sequence (DNA): TGTGCCAGCAGTGAACTAGGGAGACAACGTAGCACAGATACGCAGTATTTT. It encodes CASSELGRQRSTDTQYF. The chain uses TRBV2 and TRBJ2-3; TRBD2 might be the D (5 bases). V was clipped by 2 bases and J by 0 bases, with 15 bases between them. Germline V gene sequence: CDR1 SNHLY, CDR2 FYNNEI. CDR3 size: 17 residues.